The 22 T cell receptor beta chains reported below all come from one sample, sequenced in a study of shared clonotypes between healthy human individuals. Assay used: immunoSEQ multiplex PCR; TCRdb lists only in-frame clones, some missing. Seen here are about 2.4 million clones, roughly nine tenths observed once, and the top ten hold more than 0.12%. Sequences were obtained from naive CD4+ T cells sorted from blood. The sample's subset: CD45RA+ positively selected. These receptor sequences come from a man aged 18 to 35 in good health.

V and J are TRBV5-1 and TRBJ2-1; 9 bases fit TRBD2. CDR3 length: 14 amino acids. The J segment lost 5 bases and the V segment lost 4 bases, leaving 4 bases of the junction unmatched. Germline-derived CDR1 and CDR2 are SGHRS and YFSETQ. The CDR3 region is CASSPRTSDNEQFF. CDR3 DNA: TGCGCCAGCAGCCCCAGGACTAGCGACAATGAGCAGTTCTTC.

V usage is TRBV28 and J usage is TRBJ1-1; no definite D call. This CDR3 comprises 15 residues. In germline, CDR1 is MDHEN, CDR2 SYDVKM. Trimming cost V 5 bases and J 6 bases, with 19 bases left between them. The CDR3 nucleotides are TGTGCCAGCAGTCCCTATTCTCCCGGATCTTCTGAAGCTTTCTTT. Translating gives CASSPYSPGSSEAFF.

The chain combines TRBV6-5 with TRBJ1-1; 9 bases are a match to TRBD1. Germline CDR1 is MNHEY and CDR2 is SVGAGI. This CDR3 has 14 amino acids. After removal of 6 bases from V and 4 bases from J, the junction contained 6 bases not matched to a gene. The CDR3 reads CASREGQGVTEAFF. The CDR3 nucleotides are TGTGCCAGCAGGGAGGGACAGGGAGTCACTGAAGCTTTCTTT.

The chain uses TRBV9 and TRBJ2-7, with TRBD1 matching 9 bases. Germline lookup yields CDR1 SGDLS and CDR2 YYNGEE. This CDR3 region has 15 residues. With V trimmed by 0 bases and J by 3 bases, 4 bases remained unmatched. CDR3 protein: CASSVGGQGFYEQYF. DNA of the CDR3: TGTGCCAGCAGCGTAGGAGGACAGGGGTTCTACGAGCAGTACTTC.

The CDR3 DNA reads TGTGCCAGCTCACTCCAAGTTGGGACAGGTTTCGAGGACACTGAAGCTTTCTTT. Translated: CASSLQVGTGFEDTEAFF. V and J are TRBV18 and TRBJ1-1, with 8 bases fitting TRBD1. Germline CDR1 reads KGHSH; CDR2 reads LQKENI. CDR3 length: 18 amino acids. V gave up 4 bases and J gave up 3 bases; unmatched junction bases: 16. Full variable domain (outside the CDR3, taken from reference TRBV18 and TRBJ1-1): NAGVMQNPRHLVRRRGQEARLRCSPMKGHSHVYWYRQLPEEGLKFMVYLQKENIIDESGMPKERFSAEFPKEGPSILRIQQVVRGDSAAYFCASSLQVGTGFEDTEAFFGQGTRLTVV.

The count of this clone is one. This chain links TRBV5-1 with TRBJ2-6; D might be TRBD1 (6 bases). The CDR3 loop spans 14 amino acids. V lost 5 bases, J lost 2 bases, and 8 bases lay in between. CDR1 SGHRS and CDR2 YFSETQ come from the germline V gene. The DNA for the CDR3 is TGCGCCAGCAGACAGGGTACTGGGGCCAACGTCCTGACTTTC. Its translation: CASRQGTGANVLTF.

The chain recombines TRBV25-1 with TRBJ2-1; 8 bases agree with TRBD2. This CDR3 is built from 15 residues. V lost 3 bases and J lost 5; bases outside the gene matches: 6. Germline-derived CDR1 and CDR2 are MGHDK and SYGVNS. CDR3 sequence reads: CASSDTGGPHNEQFF. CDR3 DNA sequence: TGTGCCAGCAGTGACACGGGAGGGCCCCACAATGAGCAGTTCTTC.

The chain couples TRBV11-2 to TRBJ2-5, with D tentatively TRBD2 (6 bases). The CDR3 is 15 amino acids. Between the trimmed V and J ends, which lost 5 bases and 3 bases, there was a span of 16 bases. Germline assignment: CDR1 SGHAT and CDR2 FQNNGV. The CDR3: CASSPGLGRKETQYF. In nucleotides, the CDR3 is TGTGCCAGCAGCCCAGGGCTGGGGAGGAAAGAGACCCAGTACTTC.

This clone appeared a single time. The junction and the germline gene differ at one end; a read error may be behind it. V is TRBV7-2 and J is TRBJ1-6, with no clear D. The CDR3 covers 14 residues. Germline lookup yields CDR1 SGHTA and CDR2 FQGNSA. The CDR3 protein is CASTLTATTVALHF. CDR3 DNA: TGTGCCAGCACCTTAACGGCGACGACGGTCGCCCTCCACTTT.

The CDR3 spells CASSTTKELFF. The CDR3 DNA is TGTGCCAGCAGTACTACAAAAGAACTGTTTTTT. V gene TRBV2 combines with J gene TRBJ1-4; the D is unclear. CDR3 length equals 11 residues. V lost 5 bases, J lost 12 bases, and 10 bases lay in between. Germline V lookup: CDR1 SNHLY, CDR2 FYNNEI.

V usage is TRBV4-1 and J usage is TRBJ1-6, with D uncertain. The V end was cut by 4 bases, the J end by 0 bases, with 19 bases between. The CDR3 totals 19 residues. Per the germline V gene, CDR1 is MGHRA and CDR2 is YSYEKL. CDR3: CASSPWNLQESSYNSPLHF. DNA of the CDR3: TGCGCCAGCAGCCCCTGGAATCTTCAGGAAAGCTCCTATAATTCACCCCTCCACTTT.

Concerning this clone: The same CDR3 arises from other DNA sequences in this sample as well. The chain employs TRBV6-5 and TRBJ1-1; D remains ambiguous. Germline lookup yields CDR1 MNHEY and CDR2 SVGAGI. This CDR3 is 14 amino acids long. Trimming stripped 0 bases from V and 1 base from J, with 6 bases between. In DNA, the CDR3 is TGTGCCAGCAGTTACTCGCTGGGGAACACTGAAGCTTTCTTT. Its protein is CASSYSLGNTEAFF.

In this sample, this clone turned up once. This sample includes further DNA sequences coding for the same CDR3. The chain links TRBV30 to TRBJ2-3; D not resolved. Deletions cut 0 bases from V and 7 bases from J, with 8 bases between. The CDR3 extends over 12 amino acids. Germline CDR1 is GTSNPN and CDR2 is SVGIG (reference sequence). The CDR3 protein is CAWSVQGNTQYF. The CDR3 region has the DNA TGTGCCTGGAGTGTACAAGGCAATACGCAGTATTTT.

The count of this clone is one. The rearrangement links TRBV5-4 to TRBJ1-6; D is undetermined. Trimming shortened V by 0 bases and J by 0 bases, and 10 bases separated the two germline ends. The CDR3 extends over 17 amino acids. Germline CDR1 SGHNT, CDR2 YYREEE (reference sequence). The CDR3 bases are TGTGCCAGCAGCTTGGGTTCTGGCTACTCCTATAATTCACCCCTCCACTTT. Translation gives CASSLGSGYSYNSPLHF.

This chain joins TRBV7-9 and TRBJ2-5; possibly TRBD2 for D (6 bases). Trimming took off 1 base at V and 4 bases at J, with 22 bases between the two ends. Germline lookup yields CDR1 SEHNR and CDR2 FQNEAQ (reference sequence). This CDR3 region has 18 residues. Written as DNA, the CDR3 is TGTGCCAGCAGCTTAGTCCGGCTAGCGCCTGGGACCCCAGAGACCCAGTACTTC. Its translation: CASSLVRLAPGTPETQYF.

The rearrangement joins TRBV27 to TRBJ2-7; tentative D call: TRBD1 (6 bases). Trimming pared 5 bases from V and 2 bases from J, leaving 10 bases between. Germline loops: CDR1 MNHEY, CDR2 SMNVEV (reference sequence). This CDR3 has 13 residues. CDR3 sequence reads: CASSHGGAYEQYF. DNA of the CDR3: TGTGCCAGCAGTCATGGGGGCGCCTACGAGCAGTACTTC.

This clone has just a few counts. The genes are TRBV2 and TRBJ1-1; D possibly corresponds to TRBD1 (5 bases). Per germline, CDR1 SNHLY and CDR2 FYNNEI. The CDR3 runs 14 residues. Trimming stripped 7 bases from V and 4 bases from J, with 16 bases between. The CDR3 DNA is TGTGCCAGCATCCCGGGGGATTGGGGCACTGAAGCTTTCTTT. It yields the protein CASIPGDWGTEAFF.

The CDR3 loop reads CAWSVRSPNEQFF. CDR3 bases: TGTGCCTGGAGTGTACGTTCGCCCAATGAGCAGTTCTTC. The genes are TRBV30 and TRBJ2-1; D is ambiguous. Trimming shortened V by 0 bases and J by 6 bases, and 9 bases separated the two germline ends. The CDR3 is 13 amino acids. Germline lookup yields CDR1 GTSNPN and CDR2 SVGIG (reference sequence).

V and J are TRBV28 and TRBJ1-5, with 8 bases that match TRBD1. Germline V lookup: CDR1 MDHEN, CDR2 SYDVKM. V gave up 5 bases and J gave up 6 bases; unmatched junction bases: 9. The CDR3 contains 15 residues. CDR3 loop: CASSSLTGGSQPQHF. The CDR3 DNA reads TGTGCCAGCAGTAGCCTTACAGGGGGAAGTCAGCCCCAGCATTTT. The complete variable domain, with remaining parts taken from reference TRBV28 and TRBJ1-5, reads DVKVTQSSRYLVKRTGEKVFLECVQDMDHENMFWYRQDPGLGLRLIYFSYDVKMKEKGDIPEGYSVSREKKERFSLILESASTNQTSMYLCASSSLTGGSQPQHFGDGTRLSIL.

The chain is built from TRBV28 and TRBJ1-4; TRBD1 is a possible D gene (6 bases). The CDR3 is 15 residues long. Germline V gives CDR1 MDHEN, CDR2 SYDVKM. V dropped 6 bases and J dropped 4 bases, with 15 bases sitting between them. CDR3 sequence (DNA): TGTGCCAGCAGCCGGGACACTTGGGATAATGAAAAACTGTTTTTT. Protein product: CASSRDTWDNEKLFF.

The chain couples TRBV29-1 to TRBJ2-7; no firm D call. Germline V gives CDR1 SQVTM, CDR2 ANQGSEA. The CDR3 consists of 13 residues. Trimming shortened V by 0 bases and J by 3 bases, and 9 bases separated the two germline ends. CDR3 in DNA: TGCAGCGTTGAAGAAGACGGCCTCTACGAGCAGTACTTC. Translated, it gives CSVEEDGLYEQYF.

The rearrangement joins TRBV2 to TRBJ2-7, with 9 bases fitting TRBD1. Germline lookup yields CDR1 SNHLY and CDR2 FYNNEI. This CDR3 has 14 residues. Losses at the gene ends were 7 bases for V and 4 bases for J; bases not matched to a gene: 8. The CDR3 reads CASKKGQGPYEQYF. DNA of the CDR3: TGTGCCAGCAAGAAGGGACAGGGTCCTTACGAGCAGTACTTC.